This paragraph covers one TCR beta chain sequence. The PCR employed 60 Vbeta primers together with 13 Jbeta primers. Profiling relied on immunoSEQ multiplex PCR, and the TCRdb table lists in-frame clones only, not all of them. The sample includes over 85,000 clones, over 65% of them seen just once. The sample is drawn from a study of cytomegalovirus exposure and HLA in healthy donors. The sequence was collected from a middle-aged man in good health and CMV-seronegative. Sequenced input: PBMCs.

The DNA for the CDR3 is TGTGCCAGCACTGATCCAGGGGATCAGCCCCAGCATTTT. Translated: CASTDPGDQPQHF. The genes are TRBV6-1 and TRBJ1-5, with D tentatively TRBD1 (6 bases). The germline CDR1 and CDR2 sequences are MNHNS and SASEGT. The ends were cut back, 7 bases at V and 5 bases at J, with 12 bases in the middle. The CDR3 has 13 amino acids.